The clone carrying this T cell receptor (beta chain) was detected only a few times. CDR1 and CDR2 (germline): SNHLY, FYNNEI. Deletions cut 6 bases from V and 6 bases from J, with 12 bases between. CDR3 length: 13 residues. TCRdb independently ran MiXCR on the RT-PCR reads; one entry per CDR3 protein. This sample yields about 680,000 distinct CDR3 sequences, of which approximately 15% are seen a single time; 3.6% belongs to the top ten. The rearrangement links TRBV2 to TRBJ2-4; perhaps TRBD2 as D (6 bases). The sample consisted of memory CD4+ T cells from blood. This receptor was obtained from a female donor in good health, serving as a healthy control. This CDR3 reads CASSGEAANIQYF. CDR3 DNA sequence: TGTGCCAGCAGCGGGGAGGCCGCAAACATTCAGTACTTC.